One sample yielded the 21 T cell receptor beta chains listed below, sequenced in a study of shared clonotypes between healthy human individuals. Some clones are missing from TCRdb's copy, which holds only in-frame ones; the method was immunoSEQ multiplex PCR. The data hold approximately 2.3 million clones, with over 85% observed a single time. The specimen sequenced was naive CD4+ T cells from PBMCs. Sample subset: CD45RA+ positively selected. The receptors derive from a man between 18 and 35 years old in good health. Some clones in this sample may be carry-over from other donors' samples.

V is TRBV6-4 and J is TRBJ2-3; TRBD2 matches at 8 bases. Germline CDR1 reads MRHNA; CDR2 reads SNTAGT. The CDR3 runs to 13 residues. V was clipped by 6 bases and J by 4 bases; unmatched bases: 3. The CDR3 spells CASRGLASDTQYF. CDR3 in DNA: TGTGCCAGCAGAGGACTAGCATCAGATACGCAGTATTTT.

This chain links TRBV5-6 with TRBJ2-1, with D perhaps matching TRBD2 (5 bases). This CDR3 spans 16 amino acids. Germline V lookup: CDR1 SGHDT, CDR2 YYEEEE. The V end was cut by 3 bases, the J end by 7 bases, with 20 bases between. CDR3: CASSSTPMGSGNEQFF. CDR3 nucleotides: TGTGCCAGCAGCTCTACACCAATGGGTTCGGGGAATGAGCAGTTCTTC.

The chain has TRBV9 and TRBJ2-1, with D perhaps matching TRBD2 (6 bases). There are 16 residues in the CDR3. Germline values: CDR1 SGDLS, CDR2 YYNGEE. Trimming removed 3 bases at V and 1 base at J, with 14 bases between. This CDR3 reads CASSDGGIASYNEQFF. The CDR3 region has the DNA TGTGCCAGCAGCGACGGGGGTATTGCGTCCTACAATGAGCAGTTCTTC. The complete variable domain, with remaining parts taken from reference TRBV9 and TRBJ2-1, reads DSGVTQTPKHLITATGQRVTLRCSPRSGDLSVYWYQQSLDQGLQFLIQYYNGEERAKGNILERFSAQQFPDLHSELNLSSLELGDSALYFCASSDGGIASYNEQFFGPGTRLTVL.

The chain couples TRBV7-9 to TRBJ2-3; D possibly corresponds to TRBD2 (6 bases). Germline values: CDR1 SEHNR, CDR2 FQNEAQ (reference sequence). This CDR3 region has 17 residues. V was clipped by 5 bases and J by 1 base, with 19 bases between them. CDR3 coding DNA: TGTGCCAGCAGCCTGAGGGGCTGGCGGGACGGCACAGATACGCAGTATTTT. This sequence encodes CASSLRGWRDGTDTQYF.

The chain combines TRBV13 with TRBJ2-6; D remains ambiguous. V dropped 8 bases and J dropped 2 bases, with 4 bases sitting between them. The CDR3 length is 12 residues. The V gene's germline CDR1 is PRHDT and CDR2 FYEKMQ (reference sequence). The CDR3 DNA follows: TGTGCCAGCCGAGCTGGGGCCAACGTCCTGACTTTC. Translation: CASRAGANVLTF.

V is TRBV7-8 and J is TRBJ2-3; 8 nucleotides line up with TRBD1. CDR1 SGHVS and CDR2 FQNEAQ come from the germline V gene. This CDR3 comprises 17 residues. V shed 4 bases and J 2 bases; nucleotides not matched to a gene: 11. CDR3 coding DNA: TGTGCCAGCAGCTCCCGTTCGCAGGGGGCATACACAGATACGCAGTATTTT. This gives the protein CASSSRSQGAYTDTQYF. The full variable domain, completed using reference TRBV7-8 and TRBJ2-3, is GAGVSQSPRYKVAKRGQDVALRCDPISGHVSLFWYQQALGQGPEFLTYFQNEAQLDKSGLPSDRFFAERPEGSVSTLKIQRTQQEDSAVYLCASSSRSQGAYTDTQYFGPGTRLTVL.

This clone is a singleton in its sample. This chain joins TRBV9 and TRBJ1-1; TRBD1 matches 7 bases. CDR3 size: 14 residues. The V and J ends lost 3 bases and 3 bases, in that order; junction bases with no gene match: 5. Per the germline V gene, CDR1 is SGDLS and CDR2 is YYNGEE. CDR3 amino acids: CASSASQGHTEAFF. In DNA, the CDR3 is TGTGCCAGCAGCGCCTCACAGGGGCACACTGAAGCTTTCTTT.

The chain joins TRBV9 to TRBJ2-1; D is possibly TRBD2 (6 bases). Trimming took 0 bases from V and 3 from J, leaving 13 bases between them. The CDR3 is made up of 16 amino acids. Germline V gene data show CDR1 as SGDLS and CDR2 as YYNGEE. DNA for the CDR3: TGTGCCAGCAGCGTAGGGGTGGCGGGGCACTACAATGAGCAGTTCTTC. Amino acids: CASSVGVAGHYNEQFF.

The J gene is TRBJ2-3, the V gene TRBV15; D not resolved. The CDR3 has 16 residues. From germline, CDR1 is LNHNV and CDR2 YYDKDF (reference sequence). With 3 bases removed from V and 6 bases from J, the gap between germline ends came to 19 bases. CDR3 residues: CATSSRLGVPVDTQYF. DNA of the CDR3: TGTGCCACCAGCAGCCGATTGGGTGTCCCGGTGGATACGCAGTATTTT.

This clone showed up just once. The V call is TRBV28, the J call TRBJ1-1; 9 positions agree with TRBD1. This CDR3 spans 17 amino acids. Losses at the gene ends were 3 bases for V and 5 bases for J; bases not matched to a gene: 13. In germline, CDR1 is MDHEN, CDR2 SYDVKM. The DNA for the CDR3 is TGTGCCAGCAGTTTCATCCACGGGGGACAGGGCGGGACTGAAGCTTTCTTT. It is translated as CASSFIHGGQGGTEAFF.

The chain combines TRBV7-9 with TRBJ2-3, with 10 bases lining up with TRBD2. CDR1 and CDR2 from the germline V gene are SEHNR and FQNEAQ (reference sequence). CDR3 length: 15 amino acids. J lost 9 bases, V lost 1 base, and 7 bases had no gene match. The CDR3 DNA is TGTGCCAGCAGCTTAGACGGTCTAGCGGGAGTGACGCAGTATTTT. Protein sequence: CASSLDGLAGVTQYF.

The chain couples TRBV15 to TRBJ2-2; D gene ambiguous. CDR1 and CDR2 (germline): LNHNV, YYDKDF (reference sequence). The CDR3 has 12 residues. V was clipped by 6 bases and J by 8 bases, with 10 bases between them. CDR3 amino acids: CATSIGEGELFF. The CDR3 nucleotides are TGTGCCACCAGTATAGGAGAGGGGGAGCTGTTTTTT.

The rearrangement joins TRBV5-4 to TRBJ2-3; D gene unclear. The length of the CDR3 is 14 residues. Germline loops: CDR1 SGHNT, CDR2 YYREEE (reference sequence). Trimming took 2 bases from V and 4 from J, leaving 11 bases between them. The CDR3 protein is CASSLSRSADTQYF. Here the CDR3 DNA reads TGTGCCAGCAGCTTATCCCGGAGCGCAGATACGCAGTATTTT.

This chain links TRBV6-1 with TRBJ2-7; D gene unclear. This CDR3 is 14 amino acids long. CDR1 and CDR2 (germline): MNHNS, SASEGT. Trimming shortened V by 4 bases and J by 2 bases, and 12 bases separated the two germline ends. This CDR3 reads CASSADTVTYEQYF. The CDR3 nucleotides read TGTGCCAGCAGTGCTGACACCGTAACCTACGAGCAGTACTTC.

The chain joins TRBV7-3 to TRBJ1-1, with a tentative D call TRBD1 (5 bases). Between the trimmed V and J ends, which lost 2 bases and 4 bases, there was a span of 11 bases. There are 14 residues in the CDR3. In germline, CDR1 is SGHTA, CDR2 FQGTGA. The CDR3 sequence: CASSLGPGRTEAFF. Here the CDR3 DNA reads TGTGCCAGCAGCTTAGGTCCAGGGCGCACTGAAGCTTTCTTT.

The V gene is TRBV28, the J gene TRBJ2-7; D is tentatively TRBD1 or TRBD2 (6 bases each). The CDR3 sequence is 17 residues long. Trimming removed 1 base from V and 5 bases from J, with 21 bases in between. Germline V lookup: CDR1 MDHEN, CDR2 SYDVKM. DNA of the CDR3: TGTGCCAGCAGTTTATACGGGGGCGCCGTACCCCGTGACGAGCAGTACTTC. This translates into CASSLYGGAVPRDEQYF.

This clone appeared a few times. The gene calls are TRBV28 and TRBJ1-1; D possibly corresponds to TRBD1 (6 bases). V lost 5 bases, J lost 11 bases, and 15 bases lay in between. Germline V gene lookup returns CDR1 MDHEN and CDR2 SYDVKM. This CDR3 region has 12 residues. CDR3 protein: CASSRPQGGAFF. CDR3 sequence (DNA): TGTGCCAGCAGTCGACCACAGGGAGGTGCTTTCTTT.

The chain links TRBV25-1 to TRBJ1-1, with 8 positions matching TRBD1. Germline-derived CDR1 and CDR2 are MGHDK and SYGVNS. Trimming removed 4 bases from V and 5 bases from J; junction bases left unmatched: 12. This CDR3 has 16 amino acids. In DNA form, the CDR3 reads TGTGCCAGCAGTGCCAGACAGGGGATTGACGCGACTGAAGCTTTCTTT. Translation: CASSARQGIDATEAFF.

This clone has a single count. The chain links TRBV5-4 to TRBJ2-1; 12 nucleotides agree with TRBD2. The CDR3 extends over 16 amino acids. The V gene end was trimmed by 2 bases and the J gene end by 8 bases; junction bases not matched to a gene: 8. Germline CDR1 SGHNT, CDR2 YYREEE (reference sequence). The CDR3, as DNA: TGTGCCAGCAGCTTACGACTAGCGGGAGTGGTCGATGAGCAGTTCTTC. This codes for CASSLRLAGVVDEQFF.

This chain uses TRBV4-3 with TRBJ1-1, with 9 positions matching TRBD1. With 1 base clipped from V and 5 bases from J, the junction kept 5 bases outside the gene matches. The CDR3 is 15 amino acids. The germline V gene has CDR1 LGHNA and CDR2 YSLEER. Written as DNA, the CDR3 is TGCGCCAGCAGCCAAGTGGGACAGGGTACTACTGAAGCTTTCTTT. It encodes CASSQVGQGTTEAFF.

This chain connects TRBV5-8 to TRBJ2-3; 14 bases are a match to TRBD2. CDR3 length: 16 residues. Germline values: CDR1 SGHTS, CDR2 YDEGEE. Trimming cost V 4 bases and J 5 bases; bases outside gene matches: 6. Here the CDR3 DNA reads TGTGCCAGCAGCCTGGGACTAGCGGGAGCCCTAGATACGCAGTATTTT. Amino acids: CASSLGLAGALDTQYF.